Described below is a single T cell receptor (beta chain) sequence and its context. The count of this clone is one. No antigen is known for it. The sample holds no much larger clone one base away, and base qualities are not on file. Each collaborating institution followed its own protocols to collect whole blood in K2EDTA tubes. For TCRbeta analysis, collaborators shipped samples as frozen whole blood, isolated PBMCs, or DNA extracted from either of those sample types. This sample was taken from a study of blood T cell repertoires in COVID-19 (dated by TCRdb to 2020 to 2021). Regarding the research as a whole: The collaborator samples originated in the United States, Italy and Spain and spanned the acute and convalescent phases of COVID-19. The sample metadata nearly always contained a de-identified subject ID, COVID-19 status, age in years and sex. Samples came from the ongoing ImmuneRACE study (first 160 participants) plus 1,254 subjects from 6 global collaborators. Deeply sampled blood TCRbeta repertoires from subjects exposed to, actively infected with, or recovered from COVID-19 were included in the dataset. Where available, HLA class I and class II types were taken from metadata supplied by the sample provider and were not determined by assay-based typing. The repertoires were released in a freely available public database intended as a resource for research on the immune response to SARS-CoV-2. The material from the prospective study consisted of cDNA or gDNA derived from T cells, B-cell-depleted T cells, or PBMCs.

Broad study findings and their caveats: Clinical and demographic metadata were provided uncurated, with the amount varying by source and participant.

The immunoSEQ Assay, a bias-controlled multiplex PCR, was used to amplify TCRbeta CDR3 regions from genomic DNA. Under the source paper's analysis protocol: The number of nucleated cells in each sample was estimated by amplification of reference gene primers within the assay. Sequence reads were collapsed and filtered to measure the absolute abundance of every unique TCRbeta CDR3 rearrangement. For each sample, productive Simpson clonality was calculated as the square root of Simpson's diversity index across productive rearrangements. TCRdb carries this immuneACCESS record with in-frame sequences only. Its versions omit some clonotypes, under half of them owing to an unresolved V gene in the studies checked, with the rest unexplained. The DNA was the basis for D and trimming; V, J and clone size are from that table. The sample records roughly 140,000 clones, roughly 76% of which are singletons. More than 7% of the sample is taken by the ten largest.

Its CDR3 holds 15 amino acids, cysteine through phenylalanine. Only CDR3 DNA is held: 45 bases, read in frame from base 1. V is cut back by 2 bases and J by 5 bases, with 9 bases in the junction unmatched. For CDR1 and CDR2, the germline V gene (reference sequence) lists GTSNPN and SVGIG. The chain links TRBV30 with TRBJ1-2; 9 junctional bases match TRBD1. Sequenced material: peripheral blood. The receptor was isolated from a human donor with acute or convalescent COVID-19. The donor label of this sample is uncertain. The nucleotides read TGTGCCTGGAGTCCGCCGGGACAGGGATTTTATGGCTACACCTTC. The resulting protein is CAWSPPGQGFYGYTF. The CDR3 plus the reference TRBV30 and TRBJ1-2 genes for the other parts give the full variable domain: SQTIHQWPATLVQPVGSPLSLECTVEGTSNPNLYWYRQAAGRGLQLLFYSVGIGQISSEVPQNLSASRPQDRQFILSSKKLLLSDSGFYLCAWSPPGQGFYGYTFGSGTRLTVV.